A selection of T cell receptor beta chains follows, all from one sample in a study of blood T cell repertoires in COVID-19. Here immunoSEQ multiplex PCR was the method, and the copy in TCRdb shows in-frame clones only, minus some. The sample has under 300,000 clones, roughly 82% seen once. Sequencing used peripheral blood. These receptors came from a middle-aged woman who had recovered from COVID-19. The CDR3 runs from the conserved cysteine through the conserved F or W. The D gene is left open where the match is weak. The size of a clone is reported for some rows only, either as once, few or many, or as a class for expanded clones.

J gene	clone size	D gene	V gene	CDR3 protein	CDR3 DNA
TRBJ2-6	-	TRBD1	TRBV5-1	CASSSLGRTGTGNSGANVLTF	TGCGCCAGCAGCTCACTAGGGCGAACCGGGACAGGGAACTCTGGGGCCAACGTCCTGACTTTC
TRBJ2-3	-	-	TRBV27	CASSWAGLGTDTQYF	TGTGCCAGCAGTTGGGCGGGGTTAGGAACAGATACGCAGTATTTT
TRBJ1-4	-	-	TRBV7-2	CASSPLGDRNEKLFF	TGTGCCAGCAGTCCGCTAGGCGACAGAAATGAAAAACTGTTTTTT
TRBJ1-5	-	-	TRBV7-2	CASSSDGGGSNQPQHF	TGTGCCAGCAGCTCCGATGGGGGAGGTAGCAATCAGCCCCAGCATTTT
TRBJ1-2	-	-	TRBV30	CAWSRAVGAGYTF	TGTGCCTGGAGCAGAGCCGTGGGGGCTGGCTACACCTTC
TRBJ2-3	-	TRBD2	TRBV27	CASSINRGLAGVTDTQYF	TGTGCCAGCAGTATTAACCGCGGACTAGCGGGAGTCACAGATACGCAGTATTTT
TRBJ1-5	-	-	TRBV2	CASRNRENQPQHF	TGTGCCAGCAGAAACAGGGAAAATCAGCCCCAGCATTTT
TRBJ2-1	few	TRBD2	TRBV20-1	CSASERGGLVGEQFF	TGCAGTGCTAGTGAGCGGGGGGGCTTGGTCGGTGAGCAGTTCTTC
TRBJ2-7	-	TRBD1	TRBV29-1	CSVGPTGDYEQYF	TGCAGCGTTGGACCTACAGGGGACTACGAGCAGTACTTC
TRBJ2-3	-	TRBD2	TRBV7-2	CASSYGTSGGRGTDTQYF	TGTGCCAGCAGCTACGGGACTAGCGGGGGCCGTGGCACAGATACGCAGTATTTT
TRBJ1-2	-	-	TRBV14	CASSQVPLSGYTF	TGTGCCAGCAGCCAAGTACCGCTGAGTGGCTACACCTTC
TRBJ1-1	-	-	TRBV5-1	CASSGAGETNEAFF	TGCGCCAGCAGCGGGGCAGGGGAGACTAACGAAGCTTTCTTT
TRBJ1-3	-	TRBD1	TRBV6-5	CASSQTGGSGNTIYF	TGTGCCAGCAGTCAAACAGGGGGCTCTGGAAACACCATATATTTT
TRBJ2-7	-	TRBD2	TRBV4-3	CASSPTRTRRYEQYF	TGCGCCAGCAGCCCCACCCGGACTAGACGGTACGAGCAGTACTTC
TRBJ2-7	once	-	TRBV10-3	CAISEGVGVDEQYF	TGTGCCATCAGTGAAGGTGTCGGGGTCGACGAGCAGTACTTC
TRBJ1-5	-	TRBD1	TRBV6-5	CASTGGSGNQPQHF	TGTGCCAGCACAGGGGGCTCGGGCAATCAGCCCCAGCATTTT
TRBJ2-7	-	-	TRBV5-1	CASSLGGASNYEQYF	TGCGCCAGCAGCTTGGGGGGAGCAAGTAACTACGAGCAGTACTTC
TRBJ1-2	-	-	TRBV6-1	CASSDGRTPLGGYTF	TGTGCCAGCAGTGATGGACGGACACCCCTTGGGGGCTACACCTTC
TRBJ1-1	-	-	TRBV29-1	CSVVTDGNTEAFF	TGCAGCGTTGTAACAGATGGGAACACTGAAGCTTTCTTT
TRBJ1-1	-	TRBD1	TRBV5-1	CASSRGQGSGVNTEAFF	TGCGCCAGCAGCAGAGGACAGGGGAGCGGGGTGAACACTGAAGCTTTCTTT
TRBJ2-5	many	TRBD1	TRBV9	CASSVGQGIQETQYF	TGTGCCAGCAGCGTAGGACAGGGCATCCAAGAGACCCAGTACTTC
TRBJ1-5	-	-	TRBV7-2	CASSLMIGSGGQPQHF	TGTGCCAGCAGCTTAATGATTGGGTCGGGGGGCCAGCCCCAGCATTTT
TRBJ2-5	-	-	TRBV4-1	CASSQGARPQETQYF	TGCGCCAGCAGCCAAGGTGCGAGGCCACAAGAGACCCAGTACTTC
TRBJ2-1	-	-	TRBV10-3	CAISVDTTGYREQFF	TGTGCCATCAGTGTGGACACCACTGGTTATAGGGAGCAGTTCTTC
TRBJ1-4	-	-	TRBV6-5	CASSYRETNEKLFF	TGTGCCAGCAGTTACAGAGAAACTAATGAAAAACTGTTTTTT
TRBJ2-7	once	TRBD2	TRBV10-2	CASRMTSGHEQYF	TGCGCCAGCAGGATGACTAGCGGTCACGAGCAGTACTTC
TRBJ1-1	-	-	TRBV19	CASIGVTGTRYNTEAFF	TGTGCCAGTATTGGGGTTACAGGGACGAGATACAACACTGAAGCTTTCTTT
TRBJ2-6	-	-	TRBV7-3	CASSRDSGANVLTF	TGTGCCAGCAGCCGAGACTCTGGGGCCAACGTCCTGACTTTC
TRBJ2-1	-	TRBD2	TRBV3-1/TRBV3-2	CASSIGGGSYNEQFF	TGTGCCAGCAGCATCGGGGGGGGCTCCTACAATGAGCAGTTCTTC
TRBJ1-5	-	-	TRBV18	CASSPISGVQPQHF	TGTGCCAGCTCGCCAATCTCAGGGGTTCAGCCCCAGCATTTT
TRBJ2-1	-	-	TRBV5-1	CASSLAPATGPLGAYNEQFF	TGCGCCAGCAGCTTGGCCCCCGCCACAGGCCCATTGGGCGCCTACAATGAGCAGTTCTTC
TRBJ2-1	once	-	TRBV5-1	CASSQEVIYNEQFF	TGCGCCAGTAGCCAGGAGGTTATCTACAATGAGCAGTTCTTC
TRBJ1-1	once	-	TRBV19	CASSIDLGRGAEAFF	TGTGCCAGTAGTATAGATCTGGGGAGGGGAGCTGAAGCTTTCTTT
TRBJ2-1	-	TRBD1	TRBV9	CASSSGDRGLHEQFF	TGTGCCAGCAGCTCGGGGGACAGGGGCTTGCATGAGCAGTTCTTC
TRBJ1-5	-	-	TRBV19	CASSIDRGFGGPQHF	TGTGCCAGTAGTATAGACAGGGGTTTCGGAGGGCCCCAGCATTTT
TRBJ1-2	-	-	TRBV10-1	CASSMSWGLTYGYTF	TGCGCCAGCAGTATGTCATGGGGCCTAACGTATGGCTACACCTTC
TRBJ1-3	-	-	TRBV5-1	CASSLAGYGNTIYF	TGCGCCAGCAGCTTGGCCGGGTATGGAAACACCATATATTTT
TRBJ2-5	once	-	TRBV12-3/TRBV12-4	CASSLGRWDTGYF	TGTGCCAGCAGTTTAGGTCGTTGGGACACTGGCTACTTC
TRBJ1-6	-	-	TRBV6-5	CASSYSTGRSSPLHF	TGTGCCAGCAGTTACTCCACAGGGCGATCCTCACCCCTCCACTTT
TRBJ1-1	-	TRBD1	TRBV2	CASSYDRGNTEAFF	TGTGCCAGCAGCTACGACAGGGGAAACACTGAAGCTTTCTTT
TRBJ1-5	-	-	TRBV12-3/TRBV12-4	CASSSGIAGPQHF	TGTGCCAGCAGTTCAGGGATCGCCGGACCCCAGCATTTT
TRBJ2-2	once	TRBD2	TRBV19	CASRLLAGGRDTGELFF	TGTGCCAGTAGGCTATTAGCGGGGGGGCGTGACACCGGGGAGCTGTTTTTT
TRBJ1-5	few	-	TRBV19	CASSIGARQPQHF	TGTGCCAGTAGTATTGGGGCTCGTCAGCCCCAGCATTTT
TRBJ1-5	-	-	TRBV28	CASSLTQYSNQPQHF	TGTGCCAGCAGTTTAACACAGTATAGCAATCAGCCCCAGCATTTT
TRBJ1-2	-	TRBD1	TRBV30	CAWSNAGGFANYGYTF	TGTGCCTGGAGTAACGCAGGGGGATTCGCTAACTATGGCTACACCTTC
TRBJ1-4	-	TRBD1	TRBV5-1	CASSDDRGNEKLFF	TGCGCCAGCAGCGATGACAGGGGTAATGAAAAACTGTTTTTT